This T cell receptor (beta chain) was retrieved from a study of human T cells and chemical hapten exposure. Across the whole study: 2% DPC was applied to approximately 2 cm by approximately 2 cm of upper inner arm skin for sensitization.

General study points: Since the donors had alopecia, their immune response may not be the same as that of healthy people.

Time point: patch test 2, 6 weeks after DPC sensitization. Stated treatment: therapeutic diphenylcyclopropenone sensitization with weekly scalp DPC. Unmatched junction bases numbered 8, after V lost 5 bases and J lost 8 bases. The CDR3 contains 15 residues. Germline loops: CDR1 MNHEY, CDR2 SMNVEV (reference sequence). The sample holds many counts of this clonotype. What it recognizes is unknown. MiXCR was run by TCRdb on the RACE reads, yielding one entry per CDR3 protein. Here the sample spans tens of thousands of distinct CDR3 sequences, 8.5% being singletons. The V and J genes are TRBV27 and TRBJ2-1; the match to TRBD2 covers 11 bases. This specimen consisted of whole blood, obtained in connection with sensitization to the hapten diphenylcyclopropenone (DPC). This clonotype was sampled from a woman between 50 and 59 years old with alopecia areata. Some clones in this sample may be carry-over from other donors' samples. The CDR3 DNA follows: TGTGCCAGCAGTCGGCTTAGCGGGGGGGTGGATGAGCAGTTCTTC. Its protein is CASSRLSGGVDEQFF.